This passage covers 20 T cell receptor beta chains from one sample sequenced in a study of control samples from healthy donors and cancer patients. Libraries were prepared by immunoSEQ multiplex PCR; TCRdb keeps only in-frame clonotypes and omits some of them. The sample carries around 200,000 clones, roughly 93% recorded once. The specimen sequenced was blood. These receptors were obtained from a man aged 18 to 29 in good health.

This chain joins TRBV14 and TRBJ1-3; D gene uncertain. Germline V lookup: CDR1 SGHDN, CDR2 FVKESK. CDR3 length: 18 amino acids. Trimming stripped 0 bases from V and 4 bases from J, with 19 bases between. CDR3: CASSQESISGSAGNTIYF. For the CDR3, the DNA is TGTGCCAGCAGCCAAGAATCAATTTCGGGGTCGGCCGGAAACACCATATATTTT.

The V call is TRBV2, the J call TRBJ1-5, with a weak D call TRBD1 (5 bases). CDR1 is SNHLY and CDR2 is FYNNEI in the germline V gene. Trimming took 6 bases from V and 0 from J, leaving 15 bases between them. The CDR3 extends over 16 amino acids. The CDR3 reads CASSPLDSYSNQPQHF. The DNA for the CDR3 is TGTGCCAGCAGCCCCCTAGACAGCTATAGCAATCAGCCCCAGCATTTT.

This rearrangement joins TRBV7-9 to TRBJ2-5, with D possibly being TRBD1 or TRBD2 (5 bases each). Germline V gene sequence: CDR1 SEHNR, CDR2 FQNEAQ (reference sequence). V was clipped by 1 base and J by 3 bases, with 15 bases between them. The CDR3 totals 16 residues. The CDR3 DNA follows: TGTGCCAGCAGCTTAGGTTGGGACCAGGGAGAAGAGACCCAGTACTTC. Its translation is CASSLGWDQGEETQYF.

This clone was recorded only once. The chain couples TRBV21-1 to TRBJ2-5. TRBV21-1 is designated a pseudogene. The CDR3 is 11 amino acids. CDR3 protein: CASSCTETQYF. CDR3 nucleotide sequence: TGTGCCAGCAGCTGCACGGAGACCCAGTACTTC.

The chain couples TRBV5-4 to TRBJ2-2, with TRBD2 matching 12 bases. Per germline, CDR1 SGHNT and CDR2 YYREEE (reference sequence). The V segment lost 2 bases and the J segment 3 bases; nucleotides outside the gene matches: 2. This CDR3 spans 16 amino acids. CDR3 sequence: CASSFRLAGDTGELFF. In DNA form, the CDR3 reads TGTGCCAGCAGCTTCCGACTAGCGGGAGACACCGGGGAGCTGTTTTTT.

The V and J genes are TRBV15 and TRBJ2-1, with D uncertain. Trimming shortened V by 1 base and J by 0 bases, and 4 bases separated the two germline ends. Germline values: CDR1 LNHNV, CDR2 YYDKDF (reference sequence). The length of the CDR3 is 14 residues. CDR3 region: CATSRGGSYNEQFF. The CDR3 DNA is TGTGCCACCAGCAGAGGGGGCTCCTACAATGAGCAGTTCTTC. Using reference TRBV15 and TRBJ2-1 for the parts outside the CDR3, the full variable domain is DAMVIQNPRYQVTQFGKPVTLSCSQTLNHNVMYWYQQKSSQAPKLLFHYYDKDFNNEADTPDNFQSRRPNTSFCFLDIRSPGLGDTAMYLCATSRGGSYNEQFFGPGTRLTVL.

The J gene is TRBJ2-3, the V gene TRBV7-3; the D is unclear. Trimming took off 4 bases at V and 6 bases at J, with 11 bases between the two ends. This CDR3 contains 13 residues. From germline, CDR1 is SGHTA and CDR2 FQGTGA. CDR3 DNA: TGTGCCAGCAGCTCTGGGTTGTCGGATACGCAGTATTTT. Protein: CASSSGLSDTQYF.

As for this clone: Distinct nucleotide sequences in the sample also encode this CDR3. The CDR3 DNA reads TGTGCCTGGAGTGTACGGGAGACCCAGTACTTC. The encoded protein is CAWSVRETQYF. This chain links TRBV30 with TRBJ2-5; no definite D call. The CDR3 spans 11 residues. Germline V gene sequence: CDR1 GTSNPN, CDR2 SVGIG (reference sequence). The V gene lost 0 bases and the J gene lost 5 bases, with 4 bases spanning the gap.

This clone appeared a single time. The chain recombines TRBV4-2 with TRBJ1-6; possibly TRBD1 for D (5 bases). The CDR3 is made up of 15 amino acids. Trimming stripped 4 bases from V and 8 bases from J, with 15 bases between. The germline CDR1 and CDR2 sequences are LGHNA and YNFKEQ. The CDR3: CASSLTGTPDSPLHF. The CDR3 bases are TGTGCCAGCAGCCTCACCGGGACGCCTGATTCACCCCTCCACTTT.

The rearrangement joins TRBV5-8 to TRBJ1-1; D not resolved. The CDR3 is 11 residues long. The V and J ends lost 0 bases and 8 bases respectively, with 5 bases between them. The germline V gene encodes CDR1 SGHTS and CDR2 YDEGEE. CDR3 bases: TGTGCCAGCAGCTTGGCCCCGGAAGCTTTCTTT. Translated: CASSLAPEAFF.

V usage is TRBV25-1 and J usage is TRBJ1-6; D gene unclear. The CDR3 extends over 16 amino acids. Trimming removed 10 bases from V and 0 bases from J, with 16 bases in between. Germline V gives CDR1 MGHDK, CDR2 SYGVNS. CDR3 sequence: CATGGRINSYNSPLHF. The CDR3 nucleotides are TGTGCCACCGGAGGGAGGATTAACTCCTATAATTCACCCCTCCACTTT.

The chain joins TRBV5-1 to TRBJ2-3, with D unresolved. Trimming cost V 5 bases and J 3 bases, with 4 bases left between them. This CDR3 has 11 amino acids. Germline CDR1 reads SGHRS; CDR2 reads YFSETQ. The CDR3 reads CASRGTDTQYF. DNA for the CDR3: TGCGCCAGCAGAGGGACAGATACGCAGTATTTT. Using reference TRBV5-1 and TRBJ2-3 for the parts outside the CDR3, the full variable domain is KAGVTQTPRYLIKTRGQQVTLSCSPISGHRSVSWYQQTPGQGLQFLFEYFSETQRNKGNFPGRFSGRQFSNSRSEMNVSTLELGDSALYLCASRGTDTQYFGPGTRLTVL.

The chain links TRBV6-1 to TRBJ2-7; D call uncertain. CDR1 MNHNS and CDR2 SASEGT come from the germline V gene. Trimming shortened V by 3 bases and J by 5 bases, and 11 bases separated the two germline ends. This CDR3 is 13 amino acids long. The CDR3 DNA sequence: TGTGCCAGCAGTGACAGGCGAGGAGACGAGCAGTACTTC. Protein sequence: CASSDRRGDEQYF.

The rearrangement links TRBV18 to TRBJ2-1, with 11 bases aligning to TRBD2. CDR1 is KGHSH and CDR2 is LQKENI in the germline V gene. J lost 5 bases, V lost 0 bases, and 9 bases had no gene match. The CDR3 sequence is 18 residues long. This CDR3 reads CASSPPGLAADNNNEQFF. CDR3 nucleotides: TGTGCCAGCTCACCACCGGGACTAGCGGCGGATAATAACAATGAGCAGTTCTTC.

V usage is TRBV24-1 and J usage is TRBJ2-1, with a weak D call TRBD1 (6 bases). This CDR3 region has 16 residues. CDR1 is KGHDR and CDR2 is SFDVKD in the germline V gene. The germline V and J ends were trimmed by 4 bases and 0 bases, with 12 bases remaining between them. The CDR3: CATSDPAGDSYNEQFF. In DNA form, the CDR3 reads TGTGCCACCAGTGACCCCGCAGGGGACTCCTACAATGAGCAGTTCTTC.

This clone showed up just once. The chain has TRBV5-1 and TRBJ1-2, with a possible D match to TRBD1 (5 bases). Germline V gives CDR1 SGHRS, CDR2 YFSETQ. The CDR3 is 13 residues long. Trimming stripped 0 bases from V and 4 bases from J, with 7 bases between. CDR3 coding DNA: TGCGCCAGCAGCTTGGGGACACCCTATGGCTACACCTTC. This codes for CASSLGTPYGYTF. Using reference TRBV5-1 and TRBJ1-2 for the parts outside the CDR3, the full variable domain is KAGVTQTPRYLIKTRGQQVTLSCSPISGHRSVSWYQQTPGQGLQFLFEYFSETQRNKGNFPGRFSGRQFSNSRSEMNVSTLELGDSALYLCASSLGTPYGYTFGSGTRLTVV.

The chain uses TRBV6-1 and TRBJ1-5, with 10 bases fitting TRBD1. CDR1 is MNHNS and CDR2 is SASEGT in the germline V gene. The length of the CDR3 is 17 residues. V was clipped by 3 bases and J by 3 bases; unmatched bases: 8. The CDR3 loop is CASSDDPGQGINQPQHF. For the CDR3, the DNA is TGTGCCAGCAGTGACGATCCGGGACAGGGGATCAATCAGCCCCAGCATTTT.

The table lists this clone with a few counts. The genes are TRBV19 and TRBJ1-6; D remains ambiguous. CDR3 length: 14 residues. Germline lookup yields CDR1 LNHDA and CDR2 SQIVND (reference sequence). The V end was cut by 3 bases, the J end by 10 bases, with 13 bases between. The CDR3 sequence: CASSMKGWGSPLHF. The CDR3 DNA is TGTGCCAGTAGTATGAAAGGCTGGGGATCACCCCTCCACTTT.

This clone was seen only once. The V call is TRBV6-1, the J call TRBJ1-2, with a tentative D call TRBD1 (6 bases). Trimming stripped 0 bases from V and 5 bases from J, with 13 bases between. The CDR3 is made up of 15 amino acids. Germline V gene lookup returns CDR1 MNHNS and CDR2 SASEGT. In DNA, the CDR3 is TGTGCCAGCAGTGAAGCGTCAGGGGCAGGGTATGGCTACACCTTC. Its protein is CASSEASGAGYGYTF.

The gene calls are TRBV2 and TRBJ2-7; TRBD1 matches 8 bases. V shed 6 bases and J 4 bases; nucleotides not matched to a gene: 2. CDR1 SNHLY and CDR2 FYNNEI come from the germline V gene. The CDR3 loop spans 12 amino acids. The CDR3 DNA is TGTGCCAGCAGGGACAGGGCTTACGAGCAGTACTTC. Its protein product is CASRDRAYEQYF.